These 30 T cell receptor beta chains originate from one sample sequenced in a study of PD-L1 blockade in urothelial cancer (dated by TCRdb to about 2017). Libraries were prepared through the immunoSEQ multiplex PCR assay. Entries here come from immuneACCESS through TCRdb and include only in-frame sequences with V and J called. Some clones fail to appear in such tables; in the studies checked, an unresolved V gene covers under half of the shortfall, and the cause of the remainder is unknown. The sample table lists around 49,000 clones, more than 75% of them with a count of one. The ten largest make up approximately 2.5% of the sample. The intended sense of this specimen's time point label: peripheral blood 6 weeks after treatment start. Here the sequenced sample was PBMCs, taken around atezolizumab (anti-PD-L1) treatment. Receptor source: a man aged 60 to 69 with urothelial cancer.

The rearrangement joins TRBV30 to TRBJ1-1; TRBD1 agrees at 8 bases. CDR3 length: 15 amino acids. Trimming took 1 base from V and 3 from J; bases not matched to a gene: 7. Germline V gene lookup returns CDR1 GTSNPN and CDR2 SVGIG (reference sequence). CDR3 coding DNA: TGTGCCTGGAGTGGTTTCAGGGGGCGGGACACTGAAGCTTTCTTT. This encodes CAWSGFRGRDTEAFF.

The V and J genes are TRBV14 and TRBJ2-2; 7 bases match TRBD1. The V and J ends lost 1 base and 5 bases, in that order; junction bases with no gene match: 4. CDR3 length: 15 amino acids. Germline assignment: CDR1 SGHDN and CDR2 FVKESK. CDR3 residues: CASSQGQGRTGELFF. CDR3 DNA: TGTGCCAGCAGCCAAGGACAGGGTAGGACCGGGGAGCTGTTTTTT.

The CDR3 sequence is CASSYSASTDTQYF. CDR3 sequence (DNA): TGTGCCAGCAGTTACAGCGCCAGCACAGATACGCAGTATTTT. The V gene is TRBV6-5, the J gene TRBJ2-3; no reliable D call. Germline CDR1 is MNHEY and CDR2 is SVGAGI. V lost 2 bases and J 0 bases, leaving 6 bases between the germline ends. This CDR3 has 14 residues.

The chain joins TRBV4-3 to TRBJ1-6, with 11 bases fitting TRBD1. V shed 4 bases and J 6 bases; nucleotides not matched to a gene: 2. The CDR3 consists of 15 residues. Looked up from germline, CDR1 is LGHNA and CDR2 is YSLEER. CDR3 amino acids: CASSPGTGGNSPLHF. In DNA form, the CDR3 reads TGCGCCAGCAGCCCGGGGACAGGGGGTAATTCACCCCTCCACTTT.

CDR3 nucleotides: TGTGCCAGCAGCTCGCAAGGGGGGGGAGGGAATGAAAAACTGTTTTTT. Amino acids: CASSSQGGGGNEKLFF. This sequence joins TRBV7-9 and TRBJ1-4, with D possibly being TRBD1 (6 bases). With 4 bases removed from V and 5 bases from J, the gap between germline ends came to 17 bases. Germline loops: CDR1 SEHNR, CDR2 FQNEAQ (reference sequence). The CDR3 spans 16 residues.

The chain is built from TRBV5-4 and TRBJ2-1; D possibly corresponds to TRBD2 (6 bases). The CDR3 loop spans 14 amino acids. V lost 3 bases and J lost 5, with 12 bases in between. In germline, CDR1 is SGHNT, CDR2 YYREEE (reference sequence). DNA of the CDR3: TGTGCCAGCAGCTCTAGCGTACTCGACAATGAGCAGTTCTTC. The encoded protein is CASSSSVLDNEQFF.

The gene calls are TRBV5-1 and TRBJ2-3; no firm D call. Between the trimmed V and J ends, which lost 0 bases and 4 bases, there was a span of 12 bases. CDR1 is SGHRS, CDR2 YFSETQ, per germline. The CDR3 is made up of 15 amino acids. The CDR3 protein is CASSLDSPGPDTQYF. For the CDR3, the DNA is TGCGCCAGCAGCTTGGATAGCCCGGGTCCAGATACGCAGTATTTT.

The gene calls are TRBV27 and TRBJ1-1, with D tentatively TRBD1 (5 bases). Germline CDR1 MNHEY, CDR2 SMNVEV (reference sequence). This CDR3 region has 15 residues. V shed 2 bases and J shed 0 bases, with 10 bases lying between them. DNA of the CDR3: TGTGCCAGCAGTTTAACGAGACAGCTGAACACTGAAGCTTTCTTT. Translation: CASSLTRQLNTEAFF.

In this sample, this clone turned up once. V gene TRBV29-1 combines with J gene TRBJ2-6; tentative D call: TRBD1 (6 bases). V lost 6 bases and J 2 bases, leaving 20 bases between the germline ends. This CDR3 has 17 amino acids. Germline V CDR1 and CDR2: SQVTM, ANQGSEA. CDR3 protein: CSVSPQGKGAGANVLTF. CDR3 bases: TGCAGCGTCAGCCCCCAGGGGAAAGGGGCTGGGGCCAACGTCCTGACTTTC.

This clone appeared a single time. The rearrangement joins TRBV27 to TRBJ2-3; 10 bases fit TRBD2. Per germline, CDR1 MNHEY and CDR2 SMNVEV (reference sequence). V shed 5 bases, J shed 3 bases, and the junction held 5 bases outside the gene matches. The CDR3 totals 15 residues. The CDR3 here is CASSRTSGTTDTQYF. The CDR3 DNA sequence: TGTGCCAGCAGTAGGACTAGCGGAACAACAGATACGCAGTATTTT.

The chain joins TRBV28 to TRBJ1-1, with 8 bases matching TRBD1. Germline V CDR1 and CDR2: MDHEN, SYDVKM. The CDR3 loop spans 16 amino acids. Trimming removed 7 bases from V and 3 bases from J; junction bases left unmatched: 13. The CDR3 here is CASNEPRTGSYTEAFF. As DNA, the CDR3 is TGTGCCAGCAATGAACCGCGGACAGGGTCGTACACTGAAGCTTTCTTT.

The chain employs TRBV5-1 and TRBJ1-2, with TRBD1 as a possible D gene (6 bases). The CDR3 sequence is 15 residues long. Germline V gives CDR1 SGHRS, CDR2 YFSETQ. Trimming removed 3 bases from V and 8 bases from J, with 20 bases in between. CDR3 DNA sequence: TGCGCCAGCAGCTCAGTAGGGACAAGAGAATACGGCTACACCTTC. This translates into CASSSVGTREYGYTF.

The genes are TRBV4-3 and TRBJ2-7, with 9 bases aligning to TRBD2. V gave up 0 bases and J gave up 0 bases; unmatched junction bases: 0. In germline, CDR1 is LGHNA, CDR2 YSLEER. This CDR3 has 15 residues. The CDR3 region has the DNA TGCGCCAGCAGCCAAGAGACTAGCGGCTCCTACGAGCAGTACTTC. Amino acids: CASSQETSGSYEQYF.

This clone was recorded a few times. The CDR3 sequence is CASSPSSGNTIYF. CDR3 DNA sequence: TGTGCCAGCTCACCATCGAGTGGAAACACCATATATTTT. The chain links TRBV18 to TRBJ1-3; D gene unclear. V was cut by 2 bases and J by 3 bases, with 5 bases left in between. This CDR3 is built from 13 residues. The V gene's germline CDR1 is KGHSH and CDR2 LQKENI.

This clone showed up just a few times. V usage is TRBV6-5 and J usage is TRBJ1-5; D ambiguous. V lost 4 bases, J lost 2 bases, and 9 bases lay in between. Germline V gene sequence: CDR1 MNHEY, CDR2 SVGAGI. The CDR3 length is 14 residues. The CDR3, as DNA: TGTGCCAGCAGTTCACGTCGAGGCAATCAGCCCCAGCATTTT. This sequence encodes CASSSRRGNQPQHF.

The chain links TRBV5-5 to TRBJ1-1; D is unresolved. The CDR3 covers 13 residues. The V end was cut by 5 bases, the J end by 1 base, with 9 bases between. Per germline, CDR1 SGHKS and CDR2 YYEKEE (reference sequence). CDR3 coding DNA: TGTGCCAGCAGTTTAGCATCGAACACTGAAGCTTTCTTT. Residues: CASSLASNTEAFF.

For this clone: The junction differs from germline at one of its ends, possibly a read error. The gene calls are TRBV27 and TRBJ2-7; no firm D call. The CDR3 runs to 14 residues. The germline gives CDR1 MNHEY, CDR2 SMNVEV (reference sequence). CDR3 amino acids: CASSFKRNSYGQYF. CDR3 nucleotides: TGTGCCAGCAGTTTCAAGAGAAACTCCTACGGGCAGTACTTC.

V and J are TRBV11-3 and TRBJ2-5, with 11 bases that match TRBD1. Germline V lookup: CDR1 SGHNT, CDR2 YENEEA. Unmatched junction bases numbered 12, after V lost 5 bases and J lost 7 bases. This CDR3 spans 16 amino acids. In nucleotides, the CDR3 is TGTGCCAGCAGCGCCCGGGACAGGGGGTGTAGGAGGACCCAGTACTTC. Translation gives CASSARDRGCRRTQYF.

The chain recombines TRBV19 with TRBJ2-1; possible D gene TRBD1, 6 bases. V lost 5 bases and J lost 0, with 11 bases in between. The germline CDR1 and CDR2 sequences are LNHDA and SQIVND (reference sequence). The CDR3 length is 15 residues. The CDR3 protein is CASSSQGSSYNEQFF. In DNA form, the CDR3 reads TGTGCCAGTAGTTCACAGGGTAGCTCCTACAATGAGCAGTTCTTC.

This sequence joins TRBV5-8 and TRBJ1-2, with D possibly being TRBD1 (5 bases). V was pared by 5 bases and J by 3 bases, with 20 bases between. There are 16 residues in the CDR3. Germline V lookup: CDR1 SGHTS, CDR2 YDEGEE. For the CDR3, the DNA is TGTGCCAGCAGACCCTATACAGGCAATAGGGACTATGGCTACACCTTC. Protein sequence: CASRPYTGNRDYGYTF.

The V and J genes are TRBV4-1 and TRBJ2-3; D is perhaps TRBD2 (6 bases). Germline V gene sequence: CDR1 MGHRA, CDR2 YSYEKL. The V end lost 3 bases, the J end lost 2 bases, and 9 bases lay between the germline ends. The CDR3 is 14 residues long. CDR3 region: CASSHGGDTDTQYF. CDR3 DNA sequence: TGCGCCAGCAGCCACGGCGGGGACACAGATACGCAGTATTTT.

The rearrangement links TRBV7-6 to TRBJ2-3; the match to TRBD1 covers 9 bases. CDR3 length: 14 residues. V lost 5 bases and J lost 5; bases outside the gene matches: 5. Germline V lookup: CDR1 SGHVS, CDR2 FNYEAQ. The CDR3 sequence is CASSRGQGRDTQYF. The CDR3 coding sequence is TGTGCCAGCAGCCGGGGACAGGGAAGAGATACGCAGTATTTT.

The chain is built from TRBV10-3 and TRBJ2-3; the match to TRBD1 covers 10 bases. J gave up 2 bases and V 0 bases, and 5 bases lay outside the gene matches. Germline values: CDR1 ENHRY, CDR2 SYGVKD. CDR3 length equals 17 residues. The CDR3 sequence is CAISESSGQGSTDTQYF. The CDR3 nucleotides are TGTGCCATCAGTGAGTCGTCGGGACAGGGGTCCACAGATACGCAGTATTTT.

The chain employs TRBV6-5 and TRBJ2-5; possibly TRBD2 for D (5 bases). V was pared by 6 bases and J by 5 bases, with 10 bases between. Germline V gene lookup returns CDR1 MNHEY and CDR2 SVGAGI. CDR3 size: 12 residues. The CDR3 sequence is CASRGVGETQYF. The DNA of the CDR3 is TGTGCCAGCAGGGGAGTTGGGGAGACCCAGTACTTC.

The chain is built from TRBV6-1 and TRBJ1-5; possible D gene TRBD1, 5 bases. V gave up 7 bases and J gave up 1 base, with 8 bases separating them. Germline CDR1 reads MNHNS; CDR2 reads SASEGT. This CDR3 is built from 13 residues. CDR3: CASNRQSNQPQHF. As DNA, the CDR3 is TGTGCCAGCAATAGACAGAGCAATCAGCCCCAGCATTTT.

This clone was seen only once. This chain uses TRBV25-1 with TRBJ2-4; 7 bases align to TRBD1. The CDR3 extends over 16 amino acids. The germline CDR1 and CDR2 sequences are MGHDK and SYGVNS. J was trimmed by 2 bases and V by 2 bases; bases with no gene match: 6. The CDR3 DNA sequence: TGTGCCAGCAGTGAAGCAGGGGGAGAGACCAAAAACATTCAGTACTTC. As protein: CASSEAGGETKNIQYF.

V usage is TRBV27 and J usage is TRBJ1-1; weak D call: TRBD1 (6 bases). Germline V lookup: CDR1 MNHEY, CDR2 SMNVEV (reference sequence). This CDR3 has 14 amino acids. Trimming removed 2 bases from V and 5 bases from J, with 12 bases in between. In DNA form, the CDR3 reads TGTGCCAGCAGTTTAGAGGGGGGGAGAACTGAAGCTTTCTTT. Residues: CASSLEGGRTEAFF.

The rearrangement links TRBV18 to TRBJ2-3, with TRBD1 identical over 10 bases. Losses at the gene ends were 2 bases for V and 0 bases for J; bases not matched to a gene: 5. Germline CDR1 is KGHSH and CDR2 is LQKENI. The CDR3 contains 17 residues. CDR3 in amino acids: CASSPSRTGGSTDTQYF. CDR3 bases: TGTGCCAGCTCACCATCCCGGACAGGGGGTAGCACAGATACGCAGTATTTT.

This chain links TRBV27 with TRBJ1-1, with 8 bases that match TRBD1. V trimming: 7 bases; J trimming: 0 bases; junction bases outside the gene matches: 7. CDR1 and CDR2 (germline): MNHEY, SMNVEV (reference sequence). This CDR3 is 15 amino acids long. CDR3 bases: TGTGCCAGCACGACGAGGACAGGGTTGAACACTGAAGCTTTCTTT. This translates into CASTTRTGLNTEAFF.

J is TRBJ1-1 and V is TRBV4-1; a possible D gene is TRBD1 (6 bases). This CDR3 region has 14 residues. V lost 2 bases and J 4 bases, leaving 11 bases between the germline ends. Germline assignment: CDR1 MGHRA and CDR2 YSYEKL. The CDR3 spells CASSQWAGATEAFF. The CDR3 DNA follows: TGCGCCAGCAGCCAATGGGCAGGGGCCACTGAAGCTTTCTTT.